The next 26 T cell receptor beta chains were all read from a single sample in a study of blood T cells in healthy people across ages. A second about 7 to 11 cycle PCR used barcoded and J-beta primers. TCRdb independently ran MiXCR on the 5' RACE reads; one entry per CDR3 protein. The data show about 970,000 distinct CDR3 sequences, roughly half seen once. Sequenced sample: blood. All receptors derive from a woman aged 55-69 years in good health.

The table lists this clonotype with a count of one. The V call is TRBV11-2, the J call TRBJ1-2; D uncertain. This CDR3 comprises 17 residues. The V end lost 5 bases, the J end lost 5 bases, and 24 bases lay between the germline ends. Germline V lookup: CDR1 SGHAT, CDR2 FQNNGV. This chain's CDR3 is CASSTPRRLGSMYGYTF. CDR3 DNA sequence: TGTGCCAGCAGCACCCCTCGAAGGCTGGGATCCATGTATGGCTACACCTTC.

In regard to this clonotype: At one end, the junction sequence differs from germline, possibly due to a read error. The CDR3 reads CVTSRDKSAYEQYF. The DNA for the CDR3 is TGTGTCACCAGCAGGGATAAATCCGCCTACGAGCAGTACTTC. V gene TRBV15 combines with J gene TRBJ2-7, with D maybe TRBD1 (5 bases). The CDR3 consists of 14 residues. From germline, CDR1 is LNHNV and CDR2 YYDKDF (reference sequence).

The chain uses TRBV12-3 or TRBV12-4 and TRBJ2-7; 9 positions match TRBD1. The V segment lost 5 bases and the J segment 3 bases; nucleotides outside the gene matches: 5. CDR3 length: 14 residues. The CDR3 is CASSKQGALYEQYF. CDR3 sequence (DNA): TGTGCCAGCAGTAAACAGGGGGCCCTCTACGAGCAGTACTTC.

This chain connects TRBV27 to TRBJ2-1; the D gene is possibly TRBD1 (5 bases). V was shortened by 5 bases and J by 0 bases, with 8 bases between the two germline ends. Germline CDR1 MNHEY, CDR2 SMNVEV (reference sequence). The CDR3 covers 14 residues. Here the CDR3 reads CASSPRVSYNEQFF. CDR3 nucleotide sequence: TGTGCCAGCAGTCCCAGGGTCTCCTACAATGAGCAGTTCTTC.

Concerning this clonotype: The junction differs from germline at one of its ends, possibly a read error. The CDR3 coding sequence is TGCAGTGCTAGATATAGCGGGGGGACCAATGAGCAGCTCTTC. It yields the protein CSARYSGGTNEQLF. This chain uses TRBV20-1 with TRBJ2-1, with TRBD2 matching over 10 bases. Germline V lookup: CDR1 DFQATT, CDR2 SNEGSKA (reference sequence). There are 14 residues in the CDR3.

Here the CDR3 DNA reads TGTGCCAGCAGCCCCCACCCGGGACAGGGTCTCGGAGAGACCCAGTACTTC. Translation: CASSPHPGQGLGETQYF. The rearrangement joins TRBV7-9 to TRBJ2-5; 9 nucleotides line up with TRBD1. Germline values: CDR1 SEHNR, CDR2 FQNEAQ (reference sequence). The CDR3 is made up of 17 amino acids. V shed 5 bases, J shed 4 bases, and the junction held 14 bases outside the gene matches.

The genes are TRBV2 and TRBJ1-5; D not certain. Germline lookup yields CDR1 SNHLY and CDR2 FYNNEI. Trimming removed 7 bases at V and 3 bases at J, with 13 bases between. This CDR3 region has 14 residues. The CDR3 bases are TGTGCCAGCACCCTCAACGGGATCAATCAGCCCCAGCATTTT. It codes for CASTLNGINQPQHF.

The V gene is TRBV2, the J gene TRBJ2-3; 7 bases are a match to TRBD1. The CDR3 loop spans 15 amino acids. The germline V gene has CDR1 SNHLY and CDR2 FYNNEI. The junction had 11 bases not matched to a gene; V was cut back by 7 bases and J by 4 bases. For the CDR3, the DNA is TGTGCCAGCACCGAGCAGACAGGGAGACCAGATACGCAGTATTTT. Amino acids: CASTEQTGRPDTQYF.

V gene TRBV9 combines with J gene TRBJ2-1; 11 positions match TRBD2. V shed 6 bases and J 0 bases; nucleotides not matched to a gene: 8. Per germline, CDR1 SGDLS and CDR2 YYNGEE. This CDR3 region has 17 residues. The CDR3 reads CASTPTSGRISYNEQFF. The CDR3 coding sequence is TGTGCCAGCACTCCAACTAGCGGGAGAATCTCCTACAATGAGCAGTTCTTC. Combining the CDR3 with reference TRBV9 and TRBJ2-1 gives the whole variable domain DSGVTQTPKHLITATGQRVTLRCSPRSGDLSVYWYQQSLDQGLQFLIQYYNGEERAKGNILERFSAQQFPDLHSELNLSSLELGDSALYFCASTPTSGRISYNEQFFGPGTRLTVL.

The chain carries TRBV21-1 and TRBJ2-1; the table's D gene call, TRBD2, was not cross checked with the DNA. TRBV21-1 is recorded as a pseudogene. The length of the CDR3 is 14 residues. The CDR3, as DNA: TGTGCCAGCAGCAAAGCACGAGGGATCCATGAGCAGTTCTTC. This encodes CASSKARGIHEQFF.

This clonotype was observed once. The genes are TRBV9 and TRBJ1-2, with D possibly matching TRBD1 (5 bases). V lost 3 bases and J lost 9, with 18 bases in between. The CDR3 spans 14 residues. The germline gives CDR1 SGDLS, CDR2 YYNGEE. CDR3 sequence reads: CASSATGGTPRYTF. The CDR3 bases are TGTGCCAGCAGCGCGACCGGAGGGACTCCTCGCTACACCTTC.

Details on this clonotype: Given the absence of the conserved phenylalanine or tryptophan at the CDR3 end, a read error is likely. The chain employs TRBV28 and TRBJ2-4, with TRBD2 matching over 7 bases. The last part of the DNA fits TRBJ2-7 better; the J call may be wrong. The CDR3 is 16 residues long. CDR1 and CDR2 (germline): MDHEN, SYDVKM. The CDR3 DNA reads TGTGCCAGCACCGGGGGGTGGAGGACTGACGCCTACGAGCAGTACTGC. It yields the protein CASTGGWRTDAYEQYC.

In this sample, this clonotype turned up many times. The chain joins TRBV25-1 to TRBJ2-5, with a weak D call TRBD1 (6 bases). With 4 bases removed from V and 5 bases from J, the gap between germline ends came to 11 bases. CDR1 and CDR2 (germline): MGHDK, SYGVNS. CDR3 length: 13 amino acids. CDR3 sequence reads: CASSAAGVETQYF. The CDR3 region has the DNA TGTGCCAGCAGTGCCGCAGGGGTGGAGACCCAGTACTTC.

The V gene is TRBV29-1, the J gene TRBJ2-2; the match to TRBD1 covers 11 bases. This CDR3 contains 14 residues. Germline-derived CDR1 and CDR2 are SQVTM and ANQGSEA. V shed 6 bases and J 2 bases; nucleotides not matched to a gene: 2. Written as DNA, the CDR3 is TGCAGCGTCCGGACAGGGGGCAACACCGGGGAGCTGTTTTTT. This gives the protein CSVRTGGNTGELFF.

This clonotype was detected only a few times. The chain combines TRBV6-5 with TRBJ2-3; 7 nucleotides line up with TRBD2. Germline V gene sequence: CDR1 MNHEY, CDR2 SVGAGI. The CDR3 spans 13 residues. Trimming cost V 4 bases and J 8 bases; bases outside gene matches: 6. The CDR3 loop reads CASSSLGGGTQYF. The CDR3, as DNA: TGTGCCAGCAGTTCTTTGGGGGGGGGTACGCAGTATTTT.

On this clonotype itself: Compared with germline, one end of the junction differs, possibly owing to a read error. This chain uses TRBV3-1 with TRBJ2-7; D is unresolved. The CDR3 has 11 amino acids. Germline V gene lookup returns CDR1 LGHDT and CDR2 YNNKEL (reference sequence). CDR3 sequence (DNA): TGTGCCAGCAGCGTGCACTACGAGCAGTGCTTC. Its translation is CASSVHYEQCF.

The rearrangement joins TRBV7-3 to TRBJ2-1, with D hard to call. The CDR3 is made up of 15 amino acids. Germline V gene lookup returns CDR1 SGHTA and CDR2 FQGTGA. Trimming cost V 1 base and J 1 base, with 8 bases left between them. The CDR3 loop reads CASSLMASSYNEQFF. DNA for the CDR3: TGTGCCAGCAGCTTAATGGCTTCGTCCTACAATGAGCAGTTCTTC.

The J gene is TRBJ2-5, the V gene TRBV12-3 or TRBV12-4; maybe TRBD2 (6 bases). This CDR3 has 15 amino acids. The ends were cut back, 6 bases at V and 11 bases at J, with 25 bases in the middle. The CDR3 loop reads CASRTGLGFFSEQYF. The CDR3 DNA is TGTGCCAGCAGGACGGGACTCGGGTTTTTTTCTGAGCAGTACTTC.

This clonotype was observed a few times. The chain is built from TRBV7-9 and TRBJ2-1; no reliable D call. The CDR3 covers 12 residues. Germline V gene sequence: CDR1 SEHNR, CDR2 FQNEAQ (reference sequence). The V gene lost 2 bases and the J gene lost 9 bases, with 8 bases spanning the gap. CDR3 amino acids: CASSLTPGEQFF. The CDR3 coding sequence is TGTGCCAGCAGCTTAACGCCGGGTGAGCAGTTCTTC.

This clonotype was seen a handful of times. The chain uses TRBV4-1 and TRBJ2-1, with TRBD2 as a possible D gene (6 bases). Trimming removed 3 bases at V and 4 bases at J, with 16 bases between. CDR1 and CDR2 from the germline V gene are MGHRA and YSYEKL. The CDR3 covers 16 residues. CDR3 nucleotides: TGCGCCAGCAGCCAGCCCCCTAGCGAGACTTACAATGAGCAGTTCTTC. This encodes CASSQPPSETYNEQFF.

The genes are TRBV25-1 and TRBJ2-7, with 10 positions matching TRBD2. Germline V gene data show CDR1 as MGHDK and CDR2 as SYGVNS. The V segment lost 6 bases and the J segment 4 bases; nucleotides outside the gene matches: 12. This CDR3 spans 16 amino acids. The chain's CDR3 is CASRSVTSGLGYEQYF. CDR3 bases: TGTGCCAGCAGGTCGGTGACTAGCGGGCTTGGATACGAGCAGTACTTC.

This rearrangement joins TRBV6-2 or TRBV6-3 to TRBJ2-7; D possibly corresponds to TRBD2 (5 bases). Trimming left V 8 bases short and J 10 bases short, with 12 bases between. The CDR3 has 10 amino acids. Germline-derived CDR1 and CDR2 are MNHEY and SVGEGT. This CDR3 is CASGETIQYF. The CDR3 nucleotides read TGTGCCAGCGGAGAGACTATACAGTACTTC.

Note on this clonotype: The CDR3 does not end in the conserved phenylalanine or tryptophan, so this is likely a read error. The chain is built from TRBV29-1 and TRBJ2-7, with TRBD2 as a possible D gene (6 bases). The CDR3 runs 10 residues. Trimming removed 7 bases at V and 6 bases at J, with 10 bases between. Germline V CDR1 and CDR2: SQVTM, ANQGSEA. The CDR3 sequence: CSAGGSEQYL. The CDR3 DNA reads TGCAGCGCCGGGGGAAGCGAGCAGTACTTA.

This chain uses TRBV27 with TRBJ2-7, with 7 bases identical to TRBD2. This CDR3 is built from 15 residues. The germline V gene encodes CDR1 MNHEY and CDR2 SMNVEV (reference sequence). V trimming: 5 bases; J trimming: 6 bases; junction bases outside the gene matches: 13. CDR3 residues: CASSGEGSGSGEQYF. In nucleotides, the CDR3 is TGTGCCAGCAGTGGGGAGGGGAGTGGGTCTGGCGAGCAGTACTTC.

The genes are TRBV19 and TRBJ2-3; 11 nucleotides align to TRBD2. The CDR3 is 18 residues long. Looked up from germline, CDR1 is LNHDA and CDR2 is SQIVND (reference sequence). V lost 5 bases and J lost 2; bases outside the gene matches: 12. The CDR3 here is CASSSGLLAGGATDTQYF. The DNA of the CDR3 is TGTGCCAGTAGTTCGGGACTTCTAGCGGGAGGAGCCACAGATACGCAGTATTTT.

This chain links TRBV11-1 with TRBJ2-7, with 7 nucleotides matching TRBD2. Germline CDR1 SGHAT, CDR2 FQDESV (reference sequence). This CDR3 is 13 amino acids long. V lost 11 bases and J lost 2; bases outside the gene matches: 9. In DNA form, the CDR3 reads TGTGCCTCCAGCGGCGGGAGTCCCTACGAGCAGTACTTC. Translated, it gives CASSGGSPYEQYF.